These 3 T cell receptor beta chains originate from one sample sequenced in a study of shared clonotypes between healthy human individuals. Naive CD8 populations comprised CD45RO-negative cells positively selected for CCR7, excluding terminally differentiated effector memory CD45RA+ cells. Generated by immunoSEQ multiplex PCR, the TCRdb table keeps only in-frame clones and is missing some. The sample records roughly 2.1 million clones, more than 85% being singletons. The sequencing input was naive CD8+ T cells from PBMCs. Every receptor here comes from a man aged 18 to 30 in good health. Some clones in this sample may be carry-over from other donors' samples.

The V call is TRBV4-3, the J call TRBJ2-3; no reliable D call. Trimming left V 1 base short and J 4 bases short, with 12 bases between. Germline V gene data show CDR1 as LGHNA and CDR2 as YSLEER. This CDR3 spans 15 amino acids. The CDR3 spells CASSQVEGSADTQYF. The CDR3 coding sequence is TGCGCCAGCAGCCAAGTAGAAGGTTCGGCAGATACGCAGTATTTT.

The CDR3 is CASSSRTGKSYEQYF. CDR3 coding DNA: TGTGCCAGCAGCTCCCGTACAGGGAAATCCTACGAGCAGTACTTC. The chain employs TRBV7-9 and TRBJ2-7, with D maybe TRBD1 (6 bases). With 4 bases removed from V and 1 base from J, the gap between germline ends came to 14 bases. The CDR3 is 15 residues long. In germline, CDR1 is SEHNR, CDR2 FQNEAQ (reference sequence).

This chain uses TRBV6-1 with TRBJ2-1, with 11 bases lining up with TRBD1. J lost 11 bases, V lost 8 bases, and 14 bases had no gene match. The CDR3 length is 15 residues. Germline-derived CDR1 and CDR2 are MNHNS and SASEGT. The CDR3 nucleotides read TGTGCCAGCGAGAGACGGACAGGGGGCGTCTTACAGCAGTTCTTC. As protein: CASERRTGGVLQQFF.